This T cell receptor (beta chain) was identified during a study of T cells after yellow fever vaccination. The study's findings and limits: Abundant clonotypes (contaminants from the bulk population) could be present in FACS-sorted repertoires. Post-booster samples contained most primary-vaccination clones (approximately 96% CD4, about 90% CD8).

This clonotype was observed a handful of times. What it recognizes is unknown. As TCR cDNA was made by 5'RACE template switching, a universal primer site and UMIs were added. TCRdb reanalysed the 5' RACE reads using MiXCR and keeps one entry per CDR3 protein. The sample yields approximately 350,000 distinct CDR3 sequences, approximately 10% seen once. J lost 7 bases, V lost 4 bases, and 6 bases had no gene match. Germline CDR1 reads SEHNR; CDR2 reads FQNEAQ (reference sequence). The CDR3 sequence is 14 residues long. The source of this sequence is a man between 18 and 35 years old who received the YFV17D yellow fever vaccine. The input for sequencing was PBMCs, taken on the day of the first yellow fever vaccination. V and J are TRBV7-9 and TRBJ2-2; 7 bases line up with TRBD1. CDR3 nucleotides: TGTGCCAGCAGCTCGACCCAGGGGGTCGGGGAGCTGTTTTTT. This encodes CASSSTQGVGELFF.